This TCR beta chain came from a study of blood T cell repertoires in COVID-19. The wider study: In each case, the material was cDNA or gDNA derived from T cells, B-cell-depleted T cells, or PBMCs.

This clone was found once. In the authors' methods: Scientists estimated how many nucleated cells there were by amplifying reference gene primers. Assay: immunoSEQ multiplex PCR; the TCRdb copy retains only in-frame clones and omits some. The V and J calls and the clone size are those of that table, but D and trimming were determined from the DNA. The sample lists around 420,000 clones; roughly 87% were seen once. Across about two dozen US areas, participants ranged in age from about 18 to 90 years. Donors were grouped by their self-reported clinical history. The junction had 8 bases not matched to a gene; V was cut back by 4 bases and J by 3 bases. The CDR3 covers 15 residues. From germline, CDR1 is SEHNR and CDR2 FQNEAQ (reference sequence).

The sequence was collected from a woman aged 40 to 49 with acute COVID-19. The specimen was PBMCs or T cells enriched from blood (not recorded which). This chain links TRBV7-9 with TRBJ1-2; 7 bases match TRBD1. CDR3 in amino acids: CASSSDRSPHYGYTF. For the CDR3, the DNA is TGTGCCAGCAGCTCGGACAGGAGCCCACACTATGGCTACACCTTC.